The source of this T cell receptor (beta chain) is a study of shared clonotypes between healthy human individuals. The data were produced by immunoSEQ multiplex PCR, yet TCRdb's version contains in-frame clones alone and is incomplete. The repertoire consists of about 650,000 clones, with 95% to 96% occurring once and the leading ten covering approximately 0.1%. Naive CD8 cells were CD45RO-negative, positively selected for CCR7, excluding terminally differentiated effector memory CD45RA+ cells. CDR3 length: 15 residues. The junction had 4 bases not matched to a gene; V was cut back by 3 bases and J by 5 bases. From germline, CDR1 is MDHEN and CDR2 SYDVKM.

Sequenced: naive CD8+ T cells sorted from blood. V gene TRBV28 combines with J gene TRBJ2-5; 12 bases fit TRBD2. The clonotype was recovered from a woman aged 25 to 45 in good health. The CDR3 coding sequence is TGTGCCAGCAGTTTCGGACTAGCGGGACAGGAGACCCAGTACTTC. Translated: CASSFGLAGQETQYF.